This is a list of T cell receptor beta chains from one sample in a study of post-analysis software for immune sequencing data. TCRdb itself ran the PCR reads through MiXCR, one entry per CDR3 protein. Of roughly 600,000 distinct CDR3 sequences in the sample, roughly 47% were seen once. Material: blood. The source of these receptors is a girl aged 5-17 years with multiple sclerosis. Both conserved end residues are part of each CDR3. A D gene is named only where the DNA matches it firmly. The size of a clone is reported for some rows only, either as once, few or many, or as a class for expanded clones.

clone_size j_call d_call v_call cdr3_aa cdr3_nt
. TRBJ2-7 TRBD2 TRBV6-2/TRBV6-3 CASCPAGTYEQYF TGTGCCAGCTGCCCAGCGGGGACCTACGAGCAGTACTTC
. TRBJ1-2 TRBD1 TRBV12-3/TRBV12-4 CASSYNYMGQGYGYTF TGTGCCAGCAGCTATAACTACATGGGACAGGGGTATGGCTACACCTTC
. TRBJ2-7 TRBD1 TRBV6-1 CASSEPGQGPPYEQYF TGTGCCAGCAGTGAGCCCGGACAGGGGCCCCCCTACGAGCAGTACTTC
. TRBJ2-7 . TRBV12-3/TRBV12-4 CASSSQRVAEQYF TGTGCCAGCAGTTCCCAGAGAGTTGCCGAGCAGTACTTC
. TRBJ2-5 TRBD1 TRBV5-5 CASSLGPGTGYGETQYF TGTGCCAGCAGCTTGGGACCAGGGACAGGGTACGGGGAGACCCAGTACTTC
. TRBJ2-7 TRBD1 TRBV5-5 CASSRGTGGDSYEQYF TGTGCCAGCAGCCGCGGGACAGGGGGCGACTCCTACGAGCAGTACTTC
few TRBJ2-3 . TRBV6-1 CASSEPMDTQYF TGTGCCAGCAGTGAACCGATGGATACGCAGTATTTT
. TRBJ2-1 . TRBV11-3 CASRDRAGRSYNEQFF TGTGCCAGCAGGGACCGGGCGGGCCGCTCCTACAATGAGCAGTTCTTC
few TRBJ2-7 TRBD1 TRBV29-1 CSVSQGARSEQYF TGCAGCGTCTCGCAGGGGGCGAGGAGCGAGCAGTACTTC
. TRBJ2-5 TRBD1 TRBV12-3/TRBV12-4 CASSPRQGVDEQYF TGTGCCAGCAGTCCTCGACAGGGGGTCGATGAGCAGTACTTC
few TRBJ1-4 . TRBV2 CASSPLSEKLFF TGTGCCAGCAGTCCCCTCAGTGAAAAACTGTTTTTT
few TRBJ1-4 TRBD1 TRBV4-1 CASSQSLGTGRAVSEKLFF TGCGCCAGCAGCCAATCCCTCGGGACAGGGAGGGCAGTAAGTGAAAAACTGTTTTTT
. TRBJ1-2 . TRBV7-3 CASSSTESDGYTF TGTGCCAGCAGCTCCACAGAGTCTGATGGCTACACCTTC
few TRBJ2-7 TRBD1 TRBV29-1 CSVELQGVYEQYF TGCAGCGTTGAATTACAGGGGGTTTACGAGCAGTACTTC
. TRBJ2-1 . TRBV5-1 CASSFVRPDNEQFF TGCGCCAGCAGCTTCGTGAGACCCGACAATGAGCAGTTCTTC
few TRBJ2-1 . TRBV9 CASSVERERQFF TGTGCCAGCAGCGTAGAGAGGGAACGGCAGTTCTTC
once TRBJ2-3 . TRBV2 CASSEEGASGGDTQYF TGTGCCAGCAGTGAAGAGGGGGCCTCCGGGGGCGATACGCAGTATTTT
. TRBJ1-2 . TRBV28 CASSTYHRDAGPNYGYTF TGTGCCAGCAGTACCTATCACAGGGACGCAGGACCGAACTATGGCTACACCTTC
few TRBJ2-1 TRBD2 TRBV11-2 CASSSTGTSGNEQFF TGTGCCAGCAGCTCAACCGGGACTAGCGGGAATGAGCAGTTCTTC
many TRBJ1-2 . TRBV5-1 CASSPAVDSHYGYTF TGCGCCAGCAGCCCGGCTGTGGACAGTCACTATGGCTACACCTTC
few TRBJ2-7 . TRBV12-3/TRBV12-4 CASSRKGPYEQYF TGTGCCAGCAGCCGGAAGGGGCCCTACGAGCAGTACTTC
. TRBJ1-4 TRBD1 TRBV12-3/TRBV12-4 CASSRQGARTNEKLFF TGTGCCAGCAGTAGACAGGGGGCGCGAACTAATGAAAAACTGTTTTTT
. TRBJ2-3 . TRBV29-1 CSVPRGDTQYF TGCAGCGTTCCCCGGGGCGATACGCAGTATTTT
many TRBJ2-7 TRBD1 TRBV5-1 CASGTGAYEQYF TGCGCCAGCGGGACAGGGGCCTACGAGCAGTACTTC
few TRBJ2-5 TRBD2 TRBV29-1 CSVEVGREGETQYF TGCAGCGTTGAAGTTGGCAGGGAGGGTGAGACCCAGTACTTC
few TRBJ2-3 . TRBV7-2 CASSLGGATLDTQYF TGTGCCAGCAGCTTAGGAGGGGCTACCCTGGATACGCAGTATTTT
. TRBJ2-3 . TRBV5-1 CASPGLQFLDTQYF TGCGCCAGCCCGGGACTCCAGTTCCTAGATACGCAGTATTTT
. TRBJ2-1 . TRBV7-9 CASSPEVRTWTSYNEQFF TGTGCCAGCAGCCCCGAGGTCAGGACATGGACCTCCTACAATGAGCAGTTCTTC
. TRBJ1-2 . TRBV12-3/TRBV12-4 CASSYEQGIVYGYTF TGTGCCAGCAGTTACGAACAGGGAATCGTCTATGGCTACACCTTC
. TRBJ2-3 . TRBV25-1 CASSGYRVIDTQYF TGTGCCAGCAGCGGTTACAGGGTCATAGATACGCAGTATTTT
. TRBJ2-3 TRBD2 TRBV7-3 CASSLGTSGGPDTQYF TGTGCCAGCAGCTTAGGGACTAGCGGGGGGCCAGATACGCAGTATTTT
few TRBJ1-1 . TRBV5-1 CASGMGANTEAFF TGCGCCAGCGGAATGGGCGCGAACACTGAAGCTTTCTTT
. TRBJ2-1 . TRBV12-3/TRBV12-4 CASSLRDLFNEQFF TGTGCCAGCAGTCTGCGGGACTTATTCAATGAGCAGTTCTTC
. TRBJ1-4 . TRBV20-1 CSAREPPEKLFF TGCAGTGCTAGAGAGCCACCCGAAAAACTGTTTTTT
. TRBJ2-1 TRBD2 TRBV4-1 CASSQDQGLAANEQFF TGCGCCAGCAGCCAAGATCAGGGACTAGCGGCCAATGAGCAGTTCTTC
. TRBJ2-7 . TRBV7-2 CASNRPTGSYEQYF TGTGCCAGCAACCGCCCGACAGGATCCTACGAGCAGTACTTC
. TRBJ2-1 TRBD2 TRBV3-1 CASSRQLAGANEQFF TGTGCCAGCAGCCGCCAACTAGCGGGAGCGAATGAGCAGTTCTTC
. TRBJ1-1 . TRBV5-6 CASSLQATTEAFF TGTGCCAGCAGCTTACAGGCGACTACTGAAGCTTTCTTT
. TRBJ2-1 TRBD2 TRBV29-1 CSVWGASGINNEQFF TGCAGCGTCTGGGGGGCTAGCGGGATTAACAATGAGCAGTTCTTC
few TRBJ1-2 TRBD1 TRBV10-3 CAISPGQHYGYTF TGTGCCATCAGTCCGGGACAGCACTATGGCTACACCTTC
few TRBJ2-3 TRBD1 TRBV10-3 CAISGTGGSTDTQYF TGTGCCATCAGTGGTACAGGGGGAAGCACAGATACGCAGTATTTT